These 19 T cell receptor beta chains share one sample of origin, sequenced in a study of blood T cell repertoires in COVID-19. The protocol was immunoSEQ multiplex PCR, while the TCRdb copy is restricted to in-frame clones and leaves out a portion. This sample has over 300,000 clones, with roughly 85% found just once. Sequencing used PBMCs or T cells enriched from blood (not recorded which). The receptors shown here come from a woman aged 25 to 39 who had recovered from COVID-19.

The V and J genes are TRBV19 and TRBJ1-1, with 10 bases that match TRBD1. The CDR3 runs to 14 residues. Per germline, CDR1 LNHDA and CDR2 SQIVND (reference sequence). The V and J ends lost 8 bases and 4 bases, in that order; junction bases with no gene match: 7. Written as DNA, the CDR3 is TGTGCCAGTCGACAGGGGGCTGTAAGCACTGAAGCTTTCTTT. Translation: CASRQGAVSTEAFF.

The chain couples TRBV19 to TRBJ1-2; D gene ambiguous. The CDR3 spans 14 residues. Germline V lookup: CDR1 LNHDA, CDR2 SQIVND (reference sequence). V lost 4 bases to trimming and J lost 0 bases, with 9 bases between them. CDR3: CASSRTGTNYGYTF. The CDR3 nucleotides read TGTGCCAGTAGTAGGACGGGGACTAACTATGGCTACACCTTC.

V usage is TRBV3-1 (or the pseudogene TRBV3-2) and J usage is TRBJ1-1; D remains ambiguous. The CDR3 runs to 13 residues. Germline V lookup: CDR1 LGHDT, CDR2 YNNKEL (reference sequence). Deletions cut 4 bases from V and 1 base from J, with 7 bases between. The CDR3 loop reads CASSLRQNTEAFF. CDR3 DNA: TGTGCCAGCAGCCTTCGACAGAACACTGAAGCTTTCTTT.

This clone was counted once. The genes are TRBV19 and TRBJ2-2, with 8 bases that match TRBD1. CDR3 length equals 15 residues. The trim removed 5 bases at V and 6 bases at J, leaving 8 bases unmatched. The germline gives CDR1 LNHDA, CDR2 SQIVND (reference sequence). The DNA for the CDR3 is TGTGCCAGTAGTTTCTTACAGGGGGTCTCCGGGGAGCTGTTTTTT. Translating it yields CASSFLQGVSGELFF.

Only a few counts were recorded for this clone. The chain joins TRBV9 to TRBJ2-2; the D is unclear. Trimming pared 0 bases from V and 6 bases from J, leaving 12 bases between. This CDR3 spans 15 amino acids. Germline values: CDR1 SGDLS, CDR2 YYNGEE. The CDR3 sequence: CASSVGGSLPGELFF. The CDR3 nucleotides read TGTGCCAGCAGCGTAGGAGGTAGCCTCCCCGGGGAGCTGTTTTTT.

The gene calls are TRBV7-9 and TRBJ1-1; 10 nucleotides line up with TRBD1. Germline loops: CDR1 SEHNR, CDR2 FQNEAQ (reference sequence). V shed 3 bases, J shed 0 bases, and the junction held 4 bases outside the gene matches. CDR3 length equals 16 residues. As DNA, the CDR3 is TGTGCCAGCAGCTTTCCGGGACAGGGGATGAACACTGAAGCTTTCTTT. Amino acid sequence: CASSFPGQGMNTEAFF.

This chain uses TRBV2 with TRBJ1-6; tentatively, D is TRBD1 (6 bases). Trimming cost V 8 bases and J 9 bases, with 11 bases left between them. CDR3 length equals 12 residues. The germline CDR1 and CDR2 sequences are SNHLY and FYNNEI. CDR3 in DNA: TGTGCCAGCCGCAGGGGTACTTCACCCCTCCACTTT. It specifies CASRRGTSPLHF.

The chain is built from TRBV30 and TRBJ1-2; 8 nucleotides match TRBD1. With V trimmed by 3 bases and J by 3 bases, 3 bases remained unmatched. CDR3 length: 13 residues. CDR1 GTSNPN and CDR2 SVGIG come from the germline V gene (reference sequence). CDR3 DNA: TGTGCCTGGAGCCCGACAGGGGACTATGGCTACACCTTC. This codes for CAWSPTGDYGYTF. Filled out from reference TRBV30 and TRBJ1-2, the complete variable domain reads SQTIHQWPATLVQPVGSPLSLECTVEGTSNPNLYWYRQAAGRGLQLLFYSVGIGQISSEVPQNLSASRPQDRQFILSSKKLLLSDSGFYLCAWSPTGDYGYTFGSGTRLTVV.

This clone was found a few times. CDR3: CASSIGTVNTEAFF. The CDR3 bases are TGCGCCAGCAGCATTGGGACAGTGAACACTGAAGCTTTCTTT. The chain links TRBV5-1 to TRBJ1-1; TRBD1 agrees at 7 bases. CDR3 size: 14 residues. The germline CDR1 and CDR2 sequences are SGHRS and YFSETQ. V shed 4 bases and J 0 bases; nucleotides not matched to a gene: 3.

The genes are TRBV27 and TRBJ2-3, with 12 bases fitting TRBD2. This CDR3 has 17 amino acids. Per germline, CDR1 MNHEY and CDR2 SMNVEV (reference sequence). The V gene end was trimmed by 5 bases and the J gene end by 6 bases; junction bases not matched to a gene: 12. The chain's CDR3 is CASSTPSGLAGGDTQYF. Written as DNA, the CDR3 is TGTGCCAGCAGTACACCCTCAGGGCTAGCGGGGGGGGATACGCAGTATTTT.

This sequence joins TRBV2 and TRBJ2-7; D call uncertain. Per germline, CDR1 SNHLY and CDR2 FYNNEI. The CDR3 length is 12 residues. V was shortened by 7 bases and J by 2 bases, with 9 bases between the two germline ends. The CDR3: CASTGDTYEQYF. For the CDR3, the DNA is TGTGCCAGCACCGGCGACACCTACGAGCAGTACTTC.

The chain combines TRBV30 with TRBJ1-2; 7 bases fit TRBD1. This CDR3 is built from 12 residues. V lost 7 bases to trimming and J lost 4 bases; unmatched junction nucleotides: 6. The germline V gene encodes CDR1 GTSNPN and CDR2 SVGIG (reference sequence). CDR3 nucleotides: TGTGCCTCTGAGGCAGGGGGCTATGGCTACACCTTC. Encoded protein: CASEAGGYGYTF.

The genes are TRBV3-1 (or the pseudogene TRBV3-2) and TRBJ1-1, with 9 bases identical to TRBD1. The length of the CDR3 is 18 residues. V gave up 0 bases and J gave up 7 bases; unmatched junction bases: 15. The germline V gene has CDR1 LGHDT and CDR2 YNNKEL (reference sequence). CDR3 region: CASSQEWPSGTGLFEAFF. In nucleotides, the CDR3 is TGTGCCAGCAGCCAAGAGTGGCCGTCGGGGACAGGGTTATTTGAAGCTTTCTTT.

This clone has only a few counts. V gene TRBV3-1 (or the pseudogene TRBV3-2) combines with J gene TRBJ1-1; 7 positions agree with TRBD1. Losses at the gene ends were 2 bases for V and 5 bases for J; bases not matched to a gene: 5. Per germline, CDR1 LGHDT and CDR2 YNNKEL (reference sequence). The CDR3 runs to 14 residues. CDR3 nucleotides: TGTGCCAGCAGCCAAAACACAGGGGATACTGAAGCTTTCTTT. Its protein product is CASSQNTGDTEAFF.

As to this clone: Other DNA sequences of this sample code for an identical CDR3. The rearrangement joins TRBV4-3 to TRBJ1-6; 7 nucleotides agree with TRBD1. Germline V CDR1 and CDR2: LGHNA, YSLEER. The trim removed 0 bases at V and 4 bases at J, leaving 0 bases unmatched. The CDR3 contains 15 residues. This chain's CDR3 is CASSQDRGYNSPLHF. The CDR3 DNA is TGCGCCAGCAGCCAAGACAGGGGGTATAATTCACCCCTCCACTTT.

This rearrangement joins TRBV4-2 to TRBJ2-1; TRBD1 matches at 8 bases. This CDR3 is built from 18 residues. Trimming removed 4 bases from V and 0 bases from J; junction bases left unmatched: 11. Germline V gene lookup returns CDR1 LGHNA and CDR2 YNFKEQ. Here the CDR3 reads CASSRQGSTPSSYNEQFF. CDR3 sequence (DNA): TGTGCCAGCAGCCGACAGGGGTCGACACCCAGCTCCTACAATGAGCAGTTCTTC.

The chain's CDR3 is CSGKRTDTQYF. CDR3 in DNA: TGCAGCGGGAAGCGGACAGATACGCAGTATTTT. The chain has TRBV29-1 and TRBJ2-3; D perhaps matches TRBD2 (5 bases). Germline CDR1 and CDR2: SQVTM and ANQGSEA. The germline V and J ends were trimmed by 7 bases and 3 bases, with 8 bases remaining between them. This CDR3 has 11 amino acids.

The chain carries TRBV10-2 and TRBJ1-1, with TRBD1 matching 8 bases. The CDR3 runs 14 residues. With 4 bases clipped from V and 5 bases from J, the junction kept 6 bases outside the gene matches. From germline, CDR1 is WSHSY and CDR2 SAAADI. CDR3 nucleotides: TGCGCCAGCAGTGTCCGGACAGGGAGGACTGAAGCTTTCTTT. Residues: CASSVRTGRTEAFF.

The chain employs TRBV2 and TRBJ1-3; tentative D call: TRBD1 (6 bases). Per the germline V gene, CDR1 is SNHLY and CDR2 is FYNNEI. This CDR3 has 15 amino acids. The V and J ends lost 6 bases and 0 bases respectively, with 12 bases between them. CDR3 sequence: CASSSTGPSGNTIYF. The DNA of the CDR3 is TGTGCCAGCAGCAGTACAGGGCCCTCTGGAAACACCATATATTTT.